Detailed here is one T cell receptor beta chain. The data are from a study of T cells after somatic rescue of genetic block. Method: immunoSEQ multiplex PCR; TCRdb's copy keeps in-frame clones and lacks some. The repertoire includes some 13,000 clones, over 65% of them detected once, and about a fifth sits in the top ten. The sequencing sample was made of peripheral blood mononuclear cells (PBMCs). The receptor was isolated from a boy aged 5-17 years.

The DNA for the CDR3 is TGTGCCAGCAGTTACTCGTTCCAGGGAAGGGGAAATGAGCAGTTCTTC. Encoded protein: CASSYSFQGRGNEQFF. The rearrangement joins TRBV6-6 to TRBJ2-1; possibly TRBD1 for D (5 bases). This CDR3 region has 16 residues. With 0 bases removed from V and 7 bases from J, the gap between germline ends came to 16 bases. CDR1 MNHNY and CDR2 SVGAGI come from the germline V gene (reference sequence).